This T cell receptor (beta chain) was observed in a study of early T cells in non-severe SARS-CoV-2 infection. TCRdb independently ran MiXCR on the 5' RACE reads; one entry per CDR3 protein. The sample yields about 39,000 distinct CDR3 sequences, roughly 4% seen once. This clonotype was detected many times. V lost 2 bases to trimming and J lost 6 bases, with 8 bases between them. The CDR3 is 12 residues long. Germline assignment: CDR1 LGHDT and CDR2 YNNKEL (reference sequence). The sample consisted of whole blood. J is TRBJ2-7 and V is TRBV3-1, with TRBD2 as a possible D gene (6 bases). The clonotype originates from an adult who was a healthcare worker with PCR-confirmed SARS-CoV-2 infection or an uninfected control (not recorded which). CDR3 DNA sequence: TGTGCCAGCAGCCAAACAGCGGGCGAGCAGTACTTC. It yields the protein CASSQTAGEQYF.